This T cell receptor beta chain was sequenced during a study of identical twins listed by TCRdb under 2016. Broadly, across the study: To test whether fetal clonotypes persist, the study used deep sequencing on TCR alpha and beta repertoires from monozygotic twins, unrelated adults of various ages, and cord blood. To rule out contamination, replicate twin experiments were performed at different times with different library preparation protocols. Study-wide conclusions, independent of this receptor: Invariant T cells such as MAIT and iNKT could partly confound zero-insertion analyses, though diverse VJ usage argued against this for most clonotypes. Abundant cord blood beta clonotypes had fewer insertions, young adult naive repertoires showed a similar but weaker trend, and memory repertoires showed no such trend. The excess sharing between twins in beta out-of-frame sequences was weaker because fewer shared sequences reduced the signal-to-noise ratio. Compared with coincidental sharing between unrelated individuals, an excess of low generation-probability sequences was observed among out-of-frame TCR alpha sequences shared between twins. In monozygotic twins, recombination models systematically underestimated out-of-frame TCR alpha sharing, but the models matched the sharing seen between unrelated individuals. Because the same donors could not be followed over many years, the conclusions relied on cross-sectional statistical analysis.

Libraries were prepared through 5' RACE. These reads were obtained on an Illumina HiSeq 2000. A universal primer binding site was introduced by template switching, and a unique molecular identifier was present in the final cDNA, enabling accurate counting of TCR cDNA molecules. First-strand cDNA for TCR alpha and beta chains was synthesized from specific primers in the conserved constant-segment region. To control for contamination, every cDNA library carried two barcodes: a SMART-Mk sample barcode plus Illumina barcodes. TruSeq adapter sequences and Illumina sample barcodes were added in two successive PCR steps. Sequencing of the TCR alpha and beta cDNA libraries was done on the Illumina HiSeq platform using custom primers. As for the original processing: MiGEC was used to process raw reads and extract unique molecular identifiers, and MiXCR was used to find CDR3 positions. Recombination models were inferred per individual with the repgenHMM and IGoR tools using an EM algorithm. Shared clonotypes were analyzed with the tcR package in R, and sharing was normalized by the product of cloneset sizes. To study raw recombination free of thymic and clonal selection effects, out-of-frame nonproductive sequences were analyzed. TCRdb reworked the public reads: Q25 trimming with fastp, MiXCR clone assembly, productive beta chains retained. Rows with a matching CDR3 protein are joined into one entry that keeps the most common DNA and genes. For this entry, the V and J calls and clone size follow TCRdb and not the study's own pipeline. A total of about 1.7 million distinct CDR3 sequences appear in this sample, 32% of them only once. Of the sample, over 0.25% falls within the top ten clones.

Only healthy Caucasian donors were included. The junction shows trimming of 10 bases on V and 10 bases on J, plus 13 bases between the germline ends. CDR1 and CDR2, looked up from the germline V gene, are SNHLY and FYNNEI. Taken from cysteine to phenylalanine, the CDR3 has 10 residues. The read is trimmed to its CDR3 DNA, 30 bases read in frame from base 1. This clonotype was observed a few times. Its antigen has not been determined. No much larger clonotype is one base removed from it; base qualities were not supplied. This sequence uses TRBV2 and TRBJ2-5; tentative D gene TRBD1, with 7 bases matching. Specimen: cord blood. This TCR was sampled from a newborn girl in good health. CDR3 sequence: CATNQGGQYF. The DNA reads TGTGCCACCAATCAGGGGGGCCAGTACTTC.